This T cell receptor beta chain comes out of a study of OX40 agonist ivuxolimab in advanced cancers. Looking at the study overall: Ivuxolimab, an antibody acting as an agonist of OX40 (CD134), was used to treat patients. Patients received intravenous ivuxolimab every 2 weeks at 0.01 to 10 mg/kg. Study findings and constraints: CD8+ T cells (on average) carried more expanded clones than CD4+ T cells.

Collection of blood occurred at baseline, at cycle 4 day 1, and at cycle 7 day 1. Measured with immunoSEQ multiplex PCR; TCRdb has only the in-frame clones, and not every one. The table has tens of thousands of clones, about 81% seen once. The CDR3 sequence is 14 residues long. Trimming removed 5 bases at V and 6 bases at J, with 16 bases between. Germline CDR1 and CDR2: MDHEN and SYDVKM. In regard to this clone: Antigen unknown.

This specimen consisted of CD4+ or CD8+ T cells sorted from blood, obtained in a trial of the OX40 agonist ivuxolimab. The J gene is TRBJ1-1, the V gene TRBV28; D unclear. This sequence originates from an adult with an advanced solid tumor such as melanoma, head and neck, liver or kidney cancer. In nucleotides, the CDR3 is TGTGCCAGCAGTCCGATGCCAGAAGCGGCTGAAGCTTTCTTT. The encoded protein is CASSPMPEAAEAFF. Supplemented by reference TRBV28 and TRBJ1-1, the full variable domain reads DVKVTQSSRYLVKRTGEKVFLECVQDMDHENMFWYRQDPGLGLRLIYFSYDVKMKEKGDIPEGYSVSREKKERFSLILESASTNQTSMYLCASSPMPEAAEAFFGQGTRLTVV.